Listed below are T cell receptor beta chains from one sample, sequenced in a study of CD8 T cells in ankylosing spondylitis. TCRdb reprocessed the 5' RACE reads with MiXCR, giving one entry per CDR3 protein. Of approximately 550,000 distinct CDR3 sequences in the sample, roughly an eighth were seen once. Sequenced material: blood, either unsorted or a sorted T cell fraction (not recorded which). These receptors were taken from a male donor with ankylosing spondylitis. CDR3s include the opening cysteine and the closing phenylalanine or tryptophan. The D gene is left open where the match is weak. Clone size, where shown, is once, few, many, or a class for clones that have expanded.

D: NA; J: TRBJ1-4; V: TRBV29-1; size: NA; DNA: TGCAGCGTGGACGGGGCGGTTTTT; CDR3: CSVDGAVF
D: NA; J: TRBJ1-5; V: TRBV3-1; size: many; DNA: TGTGCCAGCAGCCAATCTGCAGGGAATCAGCCCCAGCATTTT; CDR3: CASSQSAGNQPQHF
D: NA; J: TRBJ2-1; V: TRBV20-1; size: few; DNA: TGCAGTGCTACCCTTGGGCGCCTTGAGCAGTTCTTC; CDR3: CSATLGRLEQFF
D: TRBD2; J: TRBJ2-1; V: TRBV10-3; size: few; DNA: TGTGCCATCAGATCAACTAGCGCCAACTCCTACAATGAGCAGTTCTTC; CDR3: CAIRSTSANSYNEQFF
D: TRBD1; J: TRBJ2-7; V: TRBV10-3; size: many; DNA: TGTGCCATCAGTGGGGCCCGGGACAGGGACTCCTACGAGCAGTACTTC; CDR3: CAISGARDRDSYEQYF
D: TRBD2; J: TRBJ2-1; V: TRBV12-3/TRBV12-4; size: few; DNA: TGTGCCAGCAGTTTATCTTGGCGGGGGAGCTCCTACAATGAGCAGTTCTTC; CDR3: CASSLSWRGSSYNEQFF
D: NA; J: TRBJ2-3; V: TRBV29-1; size: many; DNA: TGCAGCGTGGTCCCGGAGCTAGATACGCAGTATTTT; CDR3: CSVVPELDTQYF
D: NA; J: TRBJ2-5; V: TRBV5-1; size: few; DNA: TGCGCCAGCAAGTCTGATACAGGGCAAGAGACCCAGTACTTC; CDR3: CASKSDTGQETQYF
D: TRBD1; J: TRBJ2-4; V: TRBV29-1; size: NA; DNA: TGCAGCGTTGAAGCGACAGGGGCCAAAAACATTCAGTACTTC; CDR3: CSVEATGAKNIQYF
D: NA; J: TRBJ1-2; V: TRBV29-1; size: many; DNA: TGCAGCGTTGAGGGGCAAGAGAGCGGCTATGGCTACACCTTC; CDR3: CSVEGQESGYGYTF
D: NA; J: TRBJ2-3; V: TRBV5-1; size: many; DNA: TGCGCCAGCAGCTTGGGGGTGGATACGCAGTATTTT; CDR3: CASSLGVDTQYF
D: TRBD2; J: TRBJ2-2; V: TRBV12-3/TRBV12-4; size: NA; DNA: TGTGCCAGCAGCCCTGGACTAGCGGGCCTACTCGGGGAGCTGTTTTTT; CDR3: CASSPGLAGLLGELFF
D: NA; J: TRBJ2-5; V: TRBV5-1; size: NA; DNA: TGCGCCAGCAGCTTGGGGGAATACCAAGAGACCCAGTACTTC; CDR3: CASSLGEYQETQYF
D: TRBD1; J: TRBJ1-2; V: TRBV4-2; size: few; DNA: TGTGCCAGCAGCCGATCGGACAGGGGTAACTATGGCTACACCTTC; CDR3: CASSRSDRGNYGYTF
D: NA; J: TRBJ2-1; V: TRBV7-2; size: few; DNA: TGTGCCAGCAGCCAGGTCGTGCAGTTCTTC; CDR3: CASSQVVQFF
D: TRBD2; J: TRBJ2-3; V: TRBV6-2/TRBV6-3; size: NA; DNA: TGTGCCAGCAGTTACTGGCGGGAGGAGAAAGATACGCAGTATTTT; CDR3: CASSYWREEKDTQYF
D: NA; J: TRBJ1-5; V: TRBV15; size: few; DNA: TGTGCCACCAGCAGAGATGGGGGAAGTCAGCCCCAGCATTTT; CDR3: CATSRDGGSQPQHF
D: NA; J: TRBJ2-7; V: TRBV21-1; size: NA; DNA: TGTGCCAGCAGAGGTGGGGACAGGGTGGTCGAGCAGTACTTC; CDR3: CASRGGDRVVEQYF
D: TRBD1; J: TRBJ2-3; V: TRBV5-1; size: few; DNA: TGCGCCAGCACCCGGACAGGGATCCCAGATACGCAGTATTTT; CDR3: CASTRTGIPDTQYF
D: TRBD1; J: TRBJ1-2; V: TRBV29-1; size: NA; DNA: TGCAGCGCCTCGGGACAGGGAGGGGGGAACTATGGCTACACCTTC; CDR3: CSASGQGGGNYGYTF
D: NA; J: TRBJ2-7; V: TRBV9; size: NA; DNA: TGTGCCAGCAGCCCGCGAGGGGCCCTCTACGAGCAGTACTTC; CDR3: CASSPRGALYEQYF
D: TRBD2; J: TRBJ2-7; V: TRBV5-1; size: many; DNA: TGCGCCAGCAGCCCACGCGGGGGAGGGTCTGGGTCGTACGAGCAGTACTTC; CDR3: CASSPRGGGSGSYEQYF
D: NA; J: TRBJ2-3; V: TRBV12-3/TRBV12-4; size: NA; DNA: TGTGCCAGCAGGACGGATAGCACAGATACGCAGTATTTT; CDR3: CASRTDSTDTQYF
D: NA; J: TRBJ2-7; V: TRBV7-9; size: many; DNA: TGTGCCAGCAGCCCCAAGTTGTCAAGCTCCTACGAGCAGTACTTC; CDR3: CASSPKLSSSYEQYF
D: TRBD1; J: TRBJ1-5; V: TRBV20-1; size: few; DNA: TGCAGTGCTAGAGATAGAGCAGGGGGCCCTCAGCCCCAGCATTTT; CDR3: CSARDRAGGPQPQHF
D: NA; J: TRBJ2-1; V: TRBV7-2; size: NA; DNA: TGTGCCAGCAGCTTAGGGCCCAGGGACGATGAGCAGTTCTTC; CDR3: CASSLGPRDDEQFF
D: NA; J: TRBJ1-5; V: TRBV3-1; size: NA; DNA: TGTGCCAGCAGCCAAGATCCGTTTCAGCCCCAGCATTTT; CDR3: CASSQDPFQPQHF
D: NA; J: TRBJ1-4; V: TRBV11-2; size: NA; DNA: TGTGCCAGCAGCTTCGAAACGTACTTTGAGGCAACTAATGAAAAACTGTTTTTT; CDR3: CASSFETYFEATNEKLFF
D: NA; J: TRBJ2-4; V: TRBV7-2; size: many; DNA: TGTGCCAGCAGCCTACGGGACATTCAGTACTTC; CDR3: CASSLRDIQYF
D: NA; J: TRBJ2-5; V: TRBV3-1; size: few; DNA: TGTGCCAGCAGCCAAGGAATCGGAAAAGAGACCCAGTACTTC; CDR3: CASSQGIGKETQYF
D: TRBD2; J: TRBJ2-1; V: TRBV5-1; size: NA; DNA: TGCGCCAGCAGCACAAGTAGCGGGAGAGCGAATGAGCAGTTCTTC; CDR3: CASSTSSGRANEQFF
D: NA; J: TRBJ2-1; V: TRBV6-6; size: NA; DNA: TGTGCCAGCCGCCAAGACTTAGGTGAGCAGTTCTTC; CDR3: CASRQDLGEQFF
D: NA; J: TRBJ2-2; V: TRBV7-2; size: few; DNA: TGTGCCAGCAGCTTAGGGGACGCAACAACCGGGGAGCTGTTTTTT; CDR3: CASSLGDATTGELFF
D: NA; J: TRBJ2-7; V: TRBV2; size: many; DNA: TGTGCCAGCAGTGAATGGGACAACTACGAGCAGTACTTC; CDR3: CASSEWDNYEQYF
D: NA; J: TRBJ2-1; V: TRBV12-3/TRBV12-4; size: NA; DNA: TGTGCCAGCAGTCCGAACTCTCTTTATTTTTCGGAGTTCTTC; CDR3: CASSPNSLYFSEFF
D: NA; J: TRBJ2-3; V: TRBV7-2; size: few; DNA: TGTGCCAGCAGCTTAGGCTCCGGGGGACTGGGGATGGAAGATACGCAGTATTTT; CDR3: CASSLGSGGLGMEDTQYF
D: NA; J: TRBJ2-3; V: TRBV13; size: NA; DNA: TGTGCCACCGAAGAGAGGGGCACAGATACGCAGTATTTT; CDR3: CATEERGTDTQYF
D: TRBD2; J: TRBJ2-1; V: TRBV24-1; size: many; DNA: TGTGCCACCAGTGATTTGGCTGAGACTAGCGGGGGACACGGTGAGCAGTTCTTC; CDR3: CATSDLAETSGGHGEQFF
D: NA; J: TRBJ2-1; V: TRBV5-1; size: few; DNA: TGCGCCAGCAGCACAAAGCTGCAGAAAGTATTAAAAGCGAGCCCTAATGAGCAGTTCTTC; CDR3: CASSTKLQKVLKASPNEQFF
D: NA; J: TRBJ2-3; V: TRBV9; size: few; DNA: TGTGCCAGCAGCGTAGCCCCGCTAGGCCGAGATACGCAGTATTTT; CDR3: CASSVAPLGRDTQYF
D: TRBD1; J: TRBJ1-1; V: TRBV20-1; size: many; DNA: TGCAGTGCTGGACAGGGGGCTTTTATTGAAGCTTTCTTT; CDR3: CSAGQGAFIEAFF
D: TRBD1; J: TRBJ2-2; V: TRBV6-1; size: few; DNA: TGTGCCAGCAGACGGACAGGAGCCAACACCGGGGAGCTGTTTTTT; CDR3: CASRRTGANTGELFF
D: NA; J: TRBJ1-2; V: TRBV20-1; size: NA; DNA: TGCAGTGCTAGCAGGTTAAACTATGGCTACACCTTC; CDR3: CSASRLNYGYTF
D: NA; J: TRBJ2-7; V: TRBV5-1; size: NA; DNA: TGCGCCAGCAGCCCCCTTGATTGGGGCAACGAGCAGTACTTC; CDR3: CASSPLDWGNEQYF